These T cell receptor beta chains were read from a single sample in a study of T cell repertoires in cytomegalovirus infection. TCRdb reprocessed the reads with MiXCR, giving one entry per CDR3 protein. The sample records some 480,000 distinct CDR3 sequences, 33% being singletons. Their specific antigens are unknown. This specimen consisted of cultured PBMCs, obtained from culture after CMV antigen stimulation. The origin of the receptors is a human donor in good health (CMV status not recorded). Some clones in this sample may be carry-over from other donors' samples. The CDR3 runs from the conserved cysteine through the conserved F or W. A D gene is named only where the DNA matches it firmly.

d_call	v_call	j_call	cdr3_aa
.	TRBV7-3	TRBJ2-5	CASSPGPRPQETQYF
.	TRBV7-2	TRBJ1-3	CASSFDRGNTIYF
.	TRBV5-1	TRBJ1-2	CASRVGGRGTFEGYTF
.	TRBV7-8	TRBJ2-1	CASSLAGMGGLYNEQFF
.	TRBV5-1	TRBJ2-3	CASSLIGRKDTQYF
TRBD1	TRBV7-3	TRBJ2-3	CASSLRDSSFTDTQYF
.	TRBV11-1	TRBJ1-2	CASSLGGISNYGYTF
.	TRBV24-1	TRBJ2-1	CATSDLGGGWRDEQFF
.	TRBV20-1	TRBJ2-5	CSAPGSGDETQYF
.	TRBV6-2/TRBV6-3	TRBJ1-3	CASSYGEVLSGNTIYF